A selection of T cell receptor beta chains follows, all from one sample in a study of OX40 agonist ivuxolimab in advanced cancers. Sequencing used immunoSEQ multiplex PCR; TCRdb keeps in-frame clones, though not all of them. The sample shows about 19,000 clones, less than 95% of them seen only once. This specimen was CD4+ or CD8+ T cells sorted from blood, taken in a trial of the OX40 agonist ivuxolimab. These receptors all come from an adult with an advanced solid tumor such as melanoma, head and neck, liver or kidney cancer. The CDR3 runs from the conserved cysteine through the conserved F or W. The D gene is left open where the match is weak.

D gene: TRBD2; V gene: TRBV27; J gene: TRBJ2-7; CDR3 protein: CASRSLADLGQYF; CDR3 DNA: TGTGCCAGCAGGAGTCTAGCGGACCTAGGGCAGTACTTC
D gene: TRBD1; V gene: TRBV5-6; J gene: TRBJ1-2; CDR3 protein: CASSITGTGPYYGYTF; CDR3 DNA: TGTGCCAGCAGCATTACCGGGACAGGGCCCTACTATGGCTACACCTTC
D gene: TRBD2; V gene: TRBV10-3; J gene: TRBJ2-7; CDR3 protein: CPAGGIGGRSYEQYF; CDR3 DNA: TGCCCCGCGGGGGGTATCGGGGGGCGTTCCTACGAGCAGTACTTC
D gene: NA; V gene: TRBV5-1; J gene: TRBJ2-2; CDR3 protein: CASSLIRRAGTGELFF; CDR3 DNA: TGCGCCAGTAGCTTGATCCGCAGAGCCGGGACCGGGGAGCTGTTTTTT
D gene: NA; V gene: TRBV28; J gene: TRBJ2-2; CDR3 protein: CASSPPNRLNTGELFF; CDR3 DNA: TGTGCCAGCAGTCCCCCCAACCGACTGAACACCGGGGAGCTGTTTTTT
D gene: TRBD1; V gene: TRBV11-2; J gene: TRBJ2-1; CDR3 protein: CASSTTGTVYNEQFF; CDR3 DNA: TGTGCCAGCAGCACTACCGGGACAGTATACAATGAGCAGTTCTTC
D gene: NA; V gene: TRBV7-9; J gene: TRBJ2-1; CDR3 protein: CASSSPQALYEQFF; CDR3 DNA: TGTGCCAGCAGCTCCCCGCAGGCGCTTTATGAGCAGTTCTTC
D gene: NA; V gene: TRBV27; J gene: TRBJ2-5; CDR3 protein: CASRGHLTSPGGETQYF; CDR3 DNA: TGTGCCAGCAGGGGCCACCTGACTTCTCCGGGCGGTGAGACCCAGTACTTC
D gene: NA; V gene: TRBV27; J gene: TRBJ2-7; CDR3 protein: CASSPLGHEQYF; CDR3 DNA: TGTGCCAGCAGCCCTCTAGGCCACGAGCAGTACTTC
D gene: NA; V gene: TRBV27; J gene: TRBJ1-5; CDR3 protein: CASSLGSNQPQHF; CDR3 DNA: TGTGCCAGCAGTTTGGGTAGCAATCAGCCCCAGCATTTT
D gene: NA; V gene: TRBV25-1; J gene: TRBJ2-7; CDR3 protein: CASSGHTYEQYF; CDR3 DNA: TGTGCCAGCAGCGGACACACCTACGAGCAGTACTTC